This TCR beta chain emerged from a study of blood T cell repertoires in COVID-19. Across the study: There were acute and convalescent COVID-19 samples, and they came from the United States, Italy and Spain. In each case, the material was cDNA or gDNA derived from T cells, B-cell-depleted T cells, or PBMCs.

As handled by the study authors: By means of reference gene primer amplification, nucleated cell counts were estimated. Some clones are missing from TCRdb's copy, which holds only in-frame ones; the method was immunoSEQ multiplex PCR. That table is the source of V, J and clone size, and D and trimming were worked out from the DNA. The repertoire holds some 290,000 clones, with 81% as singletons. This sequence was found in a woman aged 60-70 years with active or convalescent COVID-19. Sequencing was carried out using peripheral blood.

In DNA, the CDR3 is TGTGCCAGCAGTCAACAGGGAAGGGCTTTCTTT. Translated: CASSQQGRAFF. The chain links TRBV12-3 or TRBV12-4 to TRBJ1-1; D possibly corresponds to TRBD1 (6 bases). V lost 5 bases and J 11 bases, leaving 12 bases between the germline ends. This CDR3 has 11 amino acids.